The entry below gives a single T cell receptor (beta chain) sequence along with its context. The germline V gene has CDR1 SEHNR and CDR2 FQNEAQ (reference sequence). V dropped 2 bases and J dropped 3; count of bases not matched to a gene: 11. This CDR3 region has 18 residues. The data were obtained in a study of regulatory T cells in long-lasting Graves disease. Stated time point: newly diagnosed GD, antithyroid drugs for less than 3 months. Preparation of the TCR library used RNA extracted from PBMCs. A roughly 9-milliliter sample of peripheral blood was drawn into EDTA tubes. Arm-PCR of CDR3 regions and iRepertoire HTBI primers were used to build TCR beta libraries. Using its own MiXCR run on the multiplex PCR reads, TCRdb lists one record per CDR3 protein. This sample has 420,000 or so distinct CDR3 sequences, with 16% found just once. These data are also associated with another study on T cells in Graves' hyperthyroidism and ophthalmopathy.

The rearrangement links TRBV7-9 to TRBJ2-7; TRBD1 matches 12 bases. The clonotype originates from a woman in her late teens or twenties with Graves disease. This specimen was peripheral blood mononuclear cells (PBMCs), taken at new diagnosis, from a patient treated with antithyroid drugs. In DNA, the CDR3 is TGTGCCAGCAGCTTAACGGGACAGGGGGCTTCTATTAGCTACGAGCAGTACTTC. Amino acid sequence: CASSLTGQGASISYEQYF.